Only one count was recorded for the clone carrying this TCR beta chain. This record comes from a study of sequential checkpoint blockade in melanoma. Study-wide context: Both treatment sequences were followed by maintenance nivolumab. DNA from 70 to 95 pretreatment tumor samples underwent TCRβ immunosequencing.

Sequencing used immunoSEQ multiplex PCR; TCRdb keeps in-frame clones, though not all of them. The sample holds roughly 9,600 clones, 25% to 30% seen once. Stated treatment: randomized to nivolumab then ipilimumab (arm A) or the reverse (arm B). This TCR came from a human donor with melanoma. The sequencing here drew on tumor tissue (inferred from file names), taken from a patient given nivolumab and ipilimumab in sequence.

The CDR3 is CASSRLAGYGYEQFF. The CDR3 nucleotides are TGTGCCAGTAGCCGACTAGCGGGGTATGGCTATGAGCAGTTCTTC. The genes are TRBV19 and TRBJ2-1; TRBD2 aligns across 11 bases. CDR1 and CDR2 from the germline V gene are LNHDA and SQIVND (reference sequence). The CDR3 extends over 15 amino acids. V trimming: 6 bases; J trimming: 8 bases; junction bases outside the gene matches: 9.